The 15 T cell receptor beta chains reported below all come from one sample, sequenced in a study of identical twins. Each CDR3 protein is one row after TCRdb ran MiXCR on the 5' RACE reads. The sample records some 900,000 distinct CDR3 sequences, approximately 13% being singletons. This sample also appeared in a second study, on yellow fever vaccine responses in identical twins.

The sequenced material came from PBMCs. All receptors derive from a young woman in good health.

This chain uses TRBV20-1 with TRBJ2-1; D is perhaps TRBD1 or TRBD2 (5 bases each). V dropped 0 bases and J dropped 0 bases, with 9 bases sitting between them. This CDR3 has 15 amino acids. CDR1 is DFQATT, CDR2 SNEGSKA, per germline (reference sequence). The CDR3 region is CSARDEGNSYNEQFF. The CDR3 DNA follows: TGCAGTGCTAGAGATGAGGGGAACTCCTACAATGAGCAGTTCTTC.

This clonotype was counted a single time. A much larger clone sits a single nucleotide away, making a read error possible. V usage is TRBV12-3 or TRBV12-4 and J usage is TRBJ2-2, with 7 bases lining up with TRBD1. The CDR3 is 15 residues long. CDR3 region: CASSVRQGNTRELFF. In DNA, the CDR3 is TGTGCCAGCAGTGTACGACAGGGAAACACCCGGGAGCTGTTTTTT.

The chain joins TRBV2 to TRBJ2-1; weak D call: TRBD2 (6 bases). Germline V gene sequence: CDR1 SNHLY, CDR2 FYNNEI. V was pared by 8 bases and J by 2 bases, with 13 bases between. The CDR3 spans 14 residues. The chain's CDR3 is CASGAGRTYNEQFF. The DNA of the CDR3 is TGTGCCAGCGGGGCGGGAAGAACCTACAATGAGCAGTTCTTC.

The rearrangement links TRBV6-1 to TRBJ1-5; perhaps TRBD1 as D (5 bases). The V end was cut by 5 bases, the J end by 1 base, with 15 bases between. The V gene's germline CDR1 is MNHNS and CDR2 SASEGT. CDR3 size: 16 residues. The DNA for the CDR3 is TGTGCCAGCAGTCCTATGGGCTCAGGGAGCAATCAGCCCCAGCATTTT. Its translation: CASSPMGSGSNQPQHF.

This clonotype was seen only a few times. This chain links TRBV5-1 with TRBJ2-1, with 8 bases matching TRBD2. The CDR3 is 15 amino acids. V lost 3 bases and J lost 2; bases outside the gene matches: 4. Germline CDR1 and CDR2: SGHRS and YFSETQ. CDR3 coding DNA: TGCGCCAGCAGCTATACTAGCGGAGCCTACAATGAGCAGTTCTTC. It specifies CASSYTSGAYNEQFF.

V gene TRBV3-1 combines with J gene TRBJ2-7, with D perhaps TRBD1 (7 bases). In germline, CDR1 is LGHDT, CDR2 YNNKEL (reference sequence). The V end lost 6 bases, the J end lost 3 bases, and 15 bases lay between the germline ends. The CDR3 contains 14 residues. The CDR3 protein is CASREGTEHYEQYV. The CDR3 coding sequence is TGTGCCAGCAGGGAGGGGACAGAACACTACGAGCAGTACGTC.

The CDR3 sequence: CASSLIRAGAFF. For the CDR3, the DNA is TGTGCCAGCAGTTTAATTAGGGCGGGCGCTTTCTTT. The chain links TRBV28 to TRBJ1-1; D call uncertain. The CDR3 covers 12 residues. The germline V and J ends were trimmed by 2 bases and 11 bases, with 12 bases remaining between them. Germline V lookup: CDR1 MDHEN, CDR2 SYDVKM. The full variable domain, completed using reference TRBV28 and TRBJ1-1, is DVKVTQSSRYLVKRTGEKVFLECVQDMDHENMFWYRQDPGLGLRLIYFSYDVKMKEKGDIPEGYSVSREKKERFSLILESASTNQTSMYLCASSLIRAGAFFGQGTRLTVV.

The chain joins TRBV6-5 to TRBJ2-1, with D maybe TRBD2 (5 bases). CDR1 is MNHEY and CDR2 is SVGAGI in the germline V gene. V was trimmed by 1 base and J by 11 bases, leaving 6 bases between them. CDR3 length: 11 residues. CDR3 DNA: TGTGCCAGCAGTTACTTCGGGAAGCAGTTCTTC. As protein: CASSYFGKQFF.

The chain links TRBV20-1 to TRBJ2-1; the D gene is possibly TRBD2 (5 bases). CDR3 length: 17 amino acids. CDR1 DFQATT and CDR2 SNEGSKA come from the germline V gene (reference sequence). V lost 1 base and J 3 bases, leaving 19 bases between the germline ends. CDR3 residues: CSARAPADSPRYNEQFF. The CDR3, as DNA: TGCAGTGCTAGAGCCCCGGCGGACTCACCCCGCTACAATGAGCAGTTCTTC.

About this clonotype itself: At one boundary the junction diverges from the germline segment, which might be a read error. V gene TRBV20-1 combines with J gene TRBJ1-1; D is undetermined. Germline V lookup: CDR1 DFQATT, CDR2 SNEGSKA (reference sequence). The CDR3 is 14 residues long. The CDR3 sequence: CNARNGAANTEAFF. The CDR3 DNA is TGCAATGCTAGGAACGGAGCCGCGAACACTGAAGCTTTCTTT.

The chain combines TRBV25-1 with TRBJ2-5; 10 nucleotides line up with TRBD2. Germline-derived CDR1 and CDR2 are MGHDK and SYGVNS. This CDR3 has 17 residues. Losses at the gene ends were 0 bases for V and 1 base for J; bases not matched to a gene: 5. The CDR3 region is CASSEYMASGGQETQYF. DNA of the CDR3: TGTGCCAGCAGTGAATATATGGCTAGCGGGGGCCAAGAGACCCAGTACTTC.

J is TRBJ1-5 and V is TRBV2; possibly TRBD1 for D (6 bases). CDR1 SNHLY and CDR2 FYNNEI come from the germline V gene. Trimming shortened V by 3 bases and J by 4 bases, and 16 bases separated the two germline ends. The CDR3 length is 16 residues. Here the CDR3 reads CASSDGTPQWNQPQHF. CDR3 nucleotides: TGTGCCAGCAGTGATGGGACACCGCAGTGGAATCAGCCCCAGCATTTT.

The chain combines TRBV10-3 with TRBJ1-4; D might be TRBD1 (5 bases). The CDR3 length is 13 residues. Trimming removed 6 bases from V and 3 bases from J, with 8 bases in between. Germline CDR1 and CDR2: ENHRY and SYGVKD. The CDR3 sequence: CAIRGVANEKLFF. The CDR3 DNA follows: TGTGCCATCAGGGGGGTGGCTAATGAAAAACTGTTTTTT.

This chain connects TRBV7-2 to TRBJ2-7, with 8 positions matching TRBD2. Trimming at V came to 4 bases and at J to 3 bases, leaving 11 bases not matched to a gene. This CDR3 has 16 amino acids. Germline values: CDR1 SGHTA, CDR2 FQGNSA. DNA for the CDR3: TGTGCCAGCAGCTCAAGGGGAACTAGCGGTATCTACGAGCAGTACTTC. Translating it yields CASSSRGTSGIYEQYF.

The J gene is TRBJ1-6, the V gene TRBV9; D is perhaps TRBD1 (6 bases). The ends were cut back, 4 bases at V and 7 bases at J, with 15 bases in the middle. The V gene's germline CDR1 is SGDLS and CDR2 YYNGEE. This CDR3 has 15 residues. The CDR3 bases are TGTGCCAGCAGCTCAAAGGGGGGGATGAATTCACCCCTCCACTTT. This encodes CASSSKGGMNSPLHF.